The clone carrying this T cell receptor (beta chain) appeared once. Per the germline V gene, CDR1 is MNHNY and CDR2 is SVGAGI (reference sequence). V lost 5 bases to trimming and J lost 1 base; unmatched junction nucleotides: 7. CDR3 length equals 16 residues. This entry comes from a study of blood T cell repertoires in COVID-19. Study as a whole: Sites across the United States, Italy and Spain contributed samples from acute and convalescent COVID-19. T cells, B-cell-depleted T cells, or PBMCs supplied cDNA or gDNA.

In the source study's methods: Amplifying reference gene primers gave estimates of nucleated cell counts. Libraries were prepared by immunoSEQ multiplex PCR; TCRdb keeps only in-frame clonotypes and omits some of them. That table is the source of V, J and clone size, and D and trimming were worked out from the DNA. The table shows more than 200,000 clones, with about 80% occurring only once. The V gene is TRBV6-6, the J gene TRBJ2-2; 7 bases align to TRBD1. This TCR came from a woman at least 80 years old with active or convalescent COVID-19. Sequencing input: peripheral blood. The CDR3 loop reads CASSRSGTVNTGELFF. CDR3 sequence (DNA): TGTGCCAGCAGTCGGTCTGGGACAGTGAACACCGGGGAGCTGTTTTTT.